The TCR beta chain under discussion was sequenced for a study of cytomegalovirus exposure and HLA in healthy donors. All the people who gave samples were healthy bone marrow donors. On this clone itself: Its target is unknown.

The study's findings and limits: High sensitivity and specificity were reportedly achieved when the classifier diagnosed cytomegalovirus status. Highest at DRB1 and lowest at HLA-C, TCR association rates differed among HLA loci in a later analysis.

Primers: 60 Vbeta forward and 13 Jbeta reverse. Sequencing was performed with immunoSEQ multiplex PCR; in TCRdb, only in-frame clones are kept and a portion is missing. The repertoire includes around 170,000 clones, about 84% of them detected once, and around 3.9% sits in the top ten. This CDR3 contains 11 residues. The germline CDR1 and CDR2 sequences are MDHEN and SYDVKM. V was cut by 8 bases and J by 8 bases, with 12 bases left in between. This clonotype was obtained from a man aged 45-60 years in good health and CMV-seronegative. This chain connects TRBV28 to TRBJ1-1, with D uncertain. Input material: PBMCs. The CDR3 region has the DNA TGTGCCAGCTCTAGTCGGGTAGAAGCTTTCTTT. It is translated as CASSSRVEAFF.